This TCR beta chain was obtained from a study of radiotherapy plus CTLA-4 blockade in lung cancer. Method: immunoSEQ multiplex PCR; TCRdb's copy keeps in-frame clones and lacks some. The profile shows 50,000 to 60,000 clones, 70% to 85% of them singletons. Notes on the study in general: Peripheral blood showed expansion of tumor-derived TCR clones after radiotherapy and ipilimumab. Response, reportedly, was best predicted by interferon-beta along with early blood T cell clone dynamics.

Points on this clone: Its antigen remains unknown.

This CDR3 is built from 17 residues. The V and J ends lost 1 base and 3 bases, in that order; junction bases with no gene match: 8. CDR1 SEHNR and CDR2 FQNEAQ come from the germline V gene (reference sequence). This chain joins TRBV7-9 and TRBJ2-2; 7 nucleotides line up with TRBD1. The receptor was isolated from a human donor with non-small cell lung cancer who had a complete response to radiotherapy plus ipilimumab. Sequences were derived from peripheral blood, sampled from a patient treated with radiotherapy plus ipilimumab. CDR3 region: CASSLVIDQGDTGELFF. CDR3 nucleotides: TGTGCCAGCAGCTTAGTTATAGATCAGGGGGACACCGGGGAGCTGTTTTTT.